A single TCR beta chain is shown here with its context. A multiplex PCR was run with 60 Vbeta primers and 13 Jbeta primers. Profiled with immunoSEQ multiplex PCR; TCRdb holds only in-frame clones, not every one. The table lists around 69,000 clones, around 70% of them singletons. Per the germline V gene, CDR1 is SGHKS and CDR2 is YYEKEE (reference sequence). J lost 4 bases, V lost 4 bases, and 11 bases had no gene match. This CDR3 is 16 amino acids long. These data come from a study of cytomegalovirus exposure and HLA in healthy donors. Sample: PBMCs. The clonotype comes from a woman between 50 and 59 years old in good health and CMV-seropositive. The chain couples TRBV5-5 to TRBJ2-5; TRBD1 aligns across 9 bases. The CDR3 DNA sequence: TGTGCCAGCAGCCTGGCTAACAGGGGGCCTCGAGAGACCCAGTACTTC. Translation gives CASSLANRGPRETQYF.